This T cell receptor (beta chain) came from a study of vaccination effects on CD4 cells after COVID-19 (dated by TCRdb to between 2021 and 2023). Study-wide context: To identify antigen-specific CD4+ T cell clonotypes by their expansion, the ViraFEST assay first stimulated PBMC with viral peptide pools and then applied TCR sequencing. Post-vaccine samples across the study were collected a median of 72 days after the second dose, with a range of 14 to 241. Some 2.2 million PBMC per well were cultured in IMDM with approximately 5% human AB serum, roughly 10 IU/ml IL-2 and gentamicin, plus 10 ug/ml peptides. In both COVID-19 convalescent patients and infection-naive vaccine recipients, the study compared SARS-CoV-2 spike-specific CD4+ TCR repertoires from before mRNA vaccination with those from after it. A total of 10 COVID-19 convalescent patients and a handful of SARS-CoV-2-naive healthy vaccine recipients were included in the full study. The Oncomine TCR Beta short-read assay on an Illumina iSeq 100 was used to sequence cultures from other donors in the study.

After around ten days of culture, CD4+ T cells were isolated with the EasySep CD4+ T cell isolation kit. Each participant got two doses of an mRNA SARS-CoV-2 vaccine, either BNT162b2 or mRNA-1273. None of the healthy vaccine recipients had a prior SARS-CoV-2 infection, which was confirmed by nucleocapsid antibody tests that came back negative both before and after vaccination. Half of the culture medium was replaced with fresh IL-2-containing medium on days 3 and 7. Unless otherwise noted, each peptide stimulation condition was cultured in triplicate wells. Using Ficoll-Paque Plus gradient centrifugation, PBMC were separated from whole blood and then either used fresh or cryopreserved at -140C. The QIAamp micro DNA kit was used to extract genomic DNA from the cultured CD4+ T cells. A note on this clone: Its antigen remains undetermined. Per-base qualities were not stored, and no clone one base away is much larger.

Points the paper makes about the study in general: In healthy vaccine recipients, vaccine-induced clones were almost all SARS-CoV-2 mono-reactive, with only 1 of 255 cross-reactive with common cold coronaviruses. The study was limited by a small number of convalescent patients, and early post-infection timepoints were lacking. At late post-vaccination timepoints, both infection-induced and vaccine-induced clones showed marked clonal contraction, consistent with waning T cell responses.

Receptor libraries were prepared by the immunoSEQ multiplex PCR assay. TCR beta CDR3 sequencing was performed on DNA from the cultured, isolated CD4+ T cells. In the authors' own workflow: Non-productive TCR sequences were removed and reads were trimmed to the CDR3 region, keeping CDR3s of at least 7 amino acids. Antigen-specific clonotypes were identified using the MANAFEST web app by comparison of expansion in peptide wells against reference cultures. To count as positive, a clone had to show expansion at FDR<0.05 compared with the reference and with all other wells, an odds ratio above 5, and a frequency above 0.1% in two replicate wells. A clonotype was defined as cross-reactive if the clonotype was significantly expanded both in SARS-CoV-2 spike wells and in at least one common cold coronavirus spike condition. CDR3 similarity was assessed by Levenshtein distance with the stringdist R package, and unrooted trees were built with ape in R 3.6.1. TCRdb's version of the immuneACCESS table is confined to in-frame rearrangements and falls short of the full clone set. An unresolved V gene accounts for under half of the shortfall where checked; the remainder is of unknown origin. D and trimming were read from the DNA, whereas the V and J calls and clone size are those reported in that table. This sample comprises 66,000 or so clones, more than 60% of them detected only once. The ten top clones hold about 2.4% of the sample.

CDR1 and CDR2 were assigned from the germline V gene (reference sequence) as LNHDA and SQIVND. Trimming costs V 3 bases and J 1 base, and their ends lie 6 bases apart. Including the terminal cysteine and phenylalanine, the CDR3 comprises 13 residues. The read is trimmed to its CDR3 DNA, 39 bases read in frame from base 1. Source: CD4+ T cells from PBMCs cultured without peptide, taken after COVID-19 vaccination. This TCR derives from a human donor who received a COVID-19 vaccine. The rearranged segments are TRBV19 and TRBJ1-1; a tentative D match to TRBD1 spans 6 bases. The DNA sequence reads TGTGCCAGTAGTATGACAGGGAACACTGAAGCTTTCTTT. This gives the protein CASSMTGNTEAFF.